One sample yielded the 14 T cell receptor beta chains listed below, sequenced in a study of CD8+CD57+ T cells in acquired aplastic anemia. TCR beta VDJ and CDR3 profiles were obtained from a genomic DNA template. MiXCR was run by TCRdb on the reads, yielding one entry per CDR3 protein. The data show hundreds of thousands of distinct CDR3 sequences, approximately 70% seen once. Sequenced sample: sorted CD4+, CD8+, or CD8+CD57+ T cells (not recorded which) from PBMCs. These receptors were obtained from a human donor in good health, serving as a control.

This clonotype was counted only a few times. The chain couples TRBV15 to TRBJ2-7; 8 positions agree with TRBD2. CDR3 length: 15 amino acids. The ends lost 4 bases at V and 1 base at J; junction bases unmatched: 6. Germline V lookup: CDR1 LNHNV, CDR2 YYDKDF (reference sequence). The CDR3 here is CATSNAGTSSYEQYF. For the CDR3, the DNA is TGTGCCACCAGCAATGCCGGGACTAGTTCCTACGAGCAGTACTTC.

Remarks on this clonotype: Since a much larger clone is just one base distant, this may be a read error. The chain employs TRBV10-3 and TRBJ1-5, with D possibly TRBD1 on 5 matching bases. CDR1 and CDR2 (germline): ENHRY, SYGVKD. CDR3 length: 15 amino acids. The CDR3 is CATSRATGFNRPQHF. CDR3 DNA: TGTGCCACCAGCAGGGCCACAGGTTTCAATCGGCCCCAGCATTTT.

The chain links TRBV9 to TRBJ2-7; no clear D. The germline V gene encodes CDR1 SGDLS and CDR2 YYNGEE. The CDR3 runs to 14 residues. Trimming cost V 0 bases and J 5 bases, with 12 bases left between them. The CDR3 region is CASSVAGQFDEQYF. CDR3 nucleotides: TGTGCCAGCAGCGTAGCTGGGCAGTTCGACGAGCAGTACTTC.

This clonotype was recorded many times. The rearrangement joins TRBV7-2 to TRBJ2-1; a weak D match, TRBD2 (7 bases). The CDR3 runs 15 residues. Germline V gives CDR1 SGHTA, CDR2 FQGNSA. V lost 5 bases and J 5 bases, leaving 16 bases between the germline ends. The CDR3 sequence is CASSEVGGTHNEQFF. CDR3 DNA sequence: TGTGCCAGCAGCGAGGTGGGGGGGACACACAATGAGCAGTTCTTC.

This clonotype was recorded many times. The J gene is TRBJ1-5, the V gene TRBV7-2; D unresolved. This CDR3 comprises 14 residues. V shed 1 base and J shed 3 bases, with 7 bases lying between them. Germline lookup yields CDR1 SGHTA and CDR2 FQGNSA. CDR3 nucleotides: TGTGCCAGCAGCTTAGTACCGCCCAATCAGCCCCAGCATTTT. It is translated as CASSLVPPNQPQHF.

This chain links TRBV9 with TRBJ1-1; D may be TRBD1 (5 bases). Per the germline V gene, CDR1 is SGDLS and CDR2 is YYNGEE. This CDR3 has 14 amino acids. Trimming left V 4 bases short and J 14 bases short, with 24 bases between. In DNA form, the CDR3 reads TGTGCCAGCAGCCTGATCAGGGACGCAGATACGCAGTTCTTT. Its translation: CASSLIRDADTQFF.

This sequence joins TRBV9 and TRBJ2-7, with D perhaps matching TRBD1 or TRBD2 (5 bases each). V was pared by 4 bases and J by 8 bases, with 25 bases between. CDR1 and CDR2 (germline): SGDLS, YYNGEE. CDR3 length equals 16 residues. The CDR3 sequence: CASSPSGELGHEQQYF. The CDR3, as DNA: TGTGCCAGCAGCCCCAGTGGGGAACTAGGACACGAGCAGCAGTACTTC.

CDR3 in amino acids: CASRFIGNHEQYF. CDR3 in DNA: TGTGCCAGCAGATTTATCGGTAACCACGAGCAGTACTTC. The chain is built from TRBV11-2 and TRBJ2-7; D call uncertain. The CDR3 length is 13 residues. Trimming pared 6 bases from V and 5 bases from J, leaving 14 bases between. Germline V lookup: CDR1 SGHAT, CDR2 FQNNGV.

This rearrangement joins TRBV15 to TRBJ2-1; D remains ambiguous. There are 12 residues in the CDR3. Trimming stripped 9 bases from V and 10 bases from J, with 16 bases between. The germline V gene encodes CDR1 LNHNV and CDR2 YYDKDF (reference sequence). DNA of the CDR3: TGTGCCACGGGCTCGGGCCACGAGGAGCAGTTCTTC. Its protein is CATGSGHEEQFF.

This clonotype has ten or more counts. The V and J genes are TRBV6-5 and TRBJ2-7; tentatively, D is TRBD1 (5 bases). The CDR3 is made up of 16 amino acids. Trimming cost V 0 bases and J 6 bases, with 18 bases left between them. The germline V gene encodes CDR1 MNHEY and CDR2 SVGAGI. This CDR3 is CASSYSWALGVVEQYF. The CDR3 DNA reads as TGTGCCAGCAGTTACTCGTGGGCCCTAGGGGTCGTCGAGCAGTACTTC.

This clonotype was recorded at least ten times. The chain uses TRBV6-1 and TRBJ1-5; D unresolved. CDR1 and CDR2 (germline): MNHNS, SASEGT. The length of the CDR3 is 17 residues. The germline V and J ends were trimmed by 1 base and 4 bases, with 17 bases remaining between them. CDR3 bases: TGTGCCAGCAGTGAAGGGAGTAGGCCGATGGGTAATCAGCCCCAGCATTTT. It codes for CASSEGSRPMGNQPQHF.

The V gene is TRBV11-2, the J gene TRBJ2-7; D tentatively reads TRBD1 or TRBD2 (5 bases each). The V gene's germline CDR1 is SGHAT and CDR2 FQNNGV. V was pared by 3 bases and J by 3 bases, with 12 bases between. This CDR3 region has 14 residues. CDR3 nucleotides: TGTGCCAGCAGCTTCTTCCGGGACGGCTACGAGCAGTACTTC. It translates to CASSFFRDGYEQYF.

This clonotype was counted many times. CDR3 loop: CASSQDWFSNYGYTF. Written as DNA, the CDR3 is TGCGCCAGCAGCCAAGATTGGTTCAGTAACTATGGCTACACCTTC. This chain connects TRBV4-3 to TRBJ1-2, with D unclear. CDR3 length: 15 residues. Germline V gene data show CDR1 as LGHNA and CDR2 as YSLEER. V was cut by 0 bases and J by 1 base, with 9 bases left in between.

Many counts were recorded for this clonotype. J is TRBJ1-3 and V is TRBV29-1; 7 bases line up with TRBD1. This CDR3 region has 12 residues. Germline values: CDR1 SQVTM, CDR2 ANQGSEA. Germline trimming cut 6 bases from V and 4 bases from J; bases unmatched to any gene: 3. For the CDR3, the DNA is TGCAGCGTGTTGACAGGGGGAAACACCATATATTTT. Its protein product is CSVLTGGNTIYF. Looking up the rest from reference TRBV29-1 and TRBJ1-3 gives the full variable domain: SAVISQKPSRDICQRGTSLTIQCQVDSQVTMMFWYRQQPGQSLTLIATANQGSEATYESGFVIDKFPISRPNLTFSTLTVSNMSPEDSSIYLCSVLTGGNTIYFGEGSWLTVV.